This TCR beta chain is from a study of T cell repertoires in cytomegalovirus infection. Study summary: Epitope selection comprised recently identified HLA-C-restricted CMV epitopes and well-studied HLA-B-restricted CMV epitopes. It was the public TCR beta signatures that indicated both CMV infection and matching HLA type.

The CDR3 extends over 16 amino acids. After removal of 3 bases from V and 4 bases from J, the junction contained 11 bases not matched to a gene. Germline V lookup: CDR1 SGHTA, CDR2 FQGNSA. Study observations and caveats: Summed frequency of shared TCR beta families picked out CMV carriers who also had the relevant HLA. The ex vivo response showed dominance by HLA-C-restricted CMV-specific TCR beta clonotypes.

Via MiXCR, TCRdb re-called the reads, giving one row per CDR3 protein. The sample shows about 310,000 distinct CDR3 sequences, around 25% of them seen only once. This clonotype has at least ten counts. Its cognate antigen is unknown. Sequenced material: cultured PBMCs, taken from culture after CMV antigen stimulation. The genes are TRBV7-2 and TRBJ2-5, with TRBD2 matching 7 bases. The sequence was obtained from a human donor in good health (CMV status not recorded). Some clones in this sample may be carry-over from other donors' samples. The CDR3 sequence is CASSLAPTSDLETQYF. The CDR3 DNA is TGTGCCAGCAGCTTGGCCCCTACTAGCGACTTAGAGACCCAGTACTTC.